The rows below give T cell receptor beta chains drawn from one sample of a study of shared clonotypes between healthy human individuals. Produced via immunoSEQ multiplex PCR; TCRdb's table is partial and in-frame only. The table shows hundreds of thousands of clones, with approximately 97% occurring only once. What was sequenced was naive CD8+ T cells sorted from blood. The receptors here all came from a man between 25 and 39 years old in good health. CDR3s include the opening cysteine and the closing phenylalanine or tryptophan. D genes are given only for firm matches. Expanded clones are given a class, and other clones once, few, many or no size at all.

j_call	d_call	clone_size	v_call	cdr3_nt	cdr3_aa
TRBJ1-1	TRBD1	.	TRBV27	TGTGCCAGCAGTTTAGGGGCCCCAGGGGGCACTGAAGCTTTCTTT	CASSLGAPGGTEAFF
TRBJ1-4	.	.	TRBV6-5	TGTGCCAGCAGTGCTGCCAGCAATGAAAAACTGTTTTTT	CASSAASNEKLFF
TRBJ1-2	.	.	TRBV27	TGTGCCAGCAGCTACTCGAGACCCGGCTTTGACTACACCTTC	CASSYSRPGFDYTF
TRBJ2-7	.	.	TRBV20-1	TGCAGTGCTCGTCACTACGAGCAGTACTTC	CSARHYEQYF
TRBJ2-7	.	.	TRBV10-3	TGTGCCATCAGTGAGCCCCCCTCGGGGTACCACGAGCAGTACTTC	CAISEPPSGYHEQYF
TRBJ2-3	.	.	TRBV12-5	TGTGCTAGTGGTTTGATTTTAGGAGGTGACACAGATACGCAGTATTTT	CASGLILGGDTDTQYF
TRBJ2-1	TRBD1	.	TRBV9	TGTGCCAGCAGCGTAGATCAGGACAGGGGGTTGATGGAGCAGTTCTTC	CASSVDQDRGLMEQFF
TRBJ2-2	.	.	TRBV28	TGTGCCAGCAGGCCCGCTACGGACTCGAACACCGGGGAGCTGTTTTTT	CASRPATDSNTGELFF
TRBJ2-7	.	.	TRBV11-1	TGTGCCAGCAGCTTAGGAGGGGTTCCCTACGAGCAGTACTTC	CASSLGGVPYEQYF
TRBJ1-1	.	.	TRBV7-9	TGTGCCAGCAGCTTAGAGGAAGCTTTCTTT	CASSLEEAFF
TRBJ2-5	TRBD1	.	TRBV19	TGTGCCAGTGCCCCCGGGACAGGAGTCCAAGAGACCCAGTACTTC	CASAPGTGVQETQYF
TRBJ2-5	.	.	TRBV5-4	TGTGCCAGCCGCGTGGGCTCCGGGGCCCAGTACTTC	CASRVGSGAQYF
TRBJ1-5	TRBD1	.	TRBV27	TGTGCCAGCAGTTCACCCGGGACAGGGGGTTCGATGGCGCCCCAGCATTTT	CASSSPGTGGSMAPQHF
TRBJ2-7	TRBD1	.	TRBV29-1	TGCAGCGTCCGACGTCCGGGACAGGCAGGCTACGAGCAGTACTTC	CSVRRPGQAGYEQYF
TRBJ2-3	TRBD1	.	TRBV29-1	TGCAGCGCTGAAACAGGGGGAGGCACAGATACGCAGTATTTT	CSAETGGGTDTQYF
TRBJ2-5	.	once	TRBV28	TGTGCCAGCAGTTTGTTCAGGGGCGCCCCCCAAGAGACCCAGTACTTC	CASSLFRGAPQETQYF
TRBJ2-1	TRBD1	.	TRBV7-9	TGTGCCAGCAGGTCACAGGGGGACAATGAGCAGTTCTTC	CASRSQGDNEQFF
TRBJ1-1	.	.	TRBV4-1	TGCGCCAGCACCCCAGTAGCCAACCAGGGCACTGAAGCTTTCTTT	CASTPVANQGTEAFF
TRBJ2-1	.	once	TRBV4-1	TGCGCCAGCAGCCCCGAGGGGAGCGGGCGGTACAATGAGCAGTTCTTC	CASSPEGSGRYNEQFF
TRBJ1-1	.	.	TRBV27	TGTGCCAGCAGTTTCCAGGCTTACACTGAAGCTTTCTTT	CASSFQAYTEAFF
TRBJ2-3	.	.	TRBV4-3	TGCGCCAGCAGCGATGGCGGGGGCACAGATACGCAGTATTTT	CASSDGGGTDTQYF
TRBJ2-1	.	.	TRBV7-9	TGTGCCAGCAGCTTAATATCCGGGATTGAGCAGTTCTTC	CASSLISGIEQFF